The 13 T cell receptor beta chains listed next were all sequenced from one sample in a study of cytomegalovirus exposure and HLA in healthy donors. PCR involved 60 Vbeta and 13 Jbeta primers. Clones were read by immunoSEQ multiplex PCR, and TCRdb kept only the in-frame ones, dropping some. The data hold 90,000 to 120,000 clones, with roughly 70% observed a single time. The sequenced sample consisted of PBMCs. Receptor source: a woman aged 40 to 49 in good health and CMV-seropositive.

J is TRBJ2-1 and V is TRBV5-1; D unclear. The V and J ends lost 0 bases and 0 bases respectively, with 10 bases between them. Germline loops: CDR1 SGHRS, CDR2 YFSETQ. This CDR3 region has 16 residues. CDR3 residues: CASSLAGSSSYNEQFF. CDR3 sequence (DNA): TGCGCCAGCAGCTTGGCCGGGTCAAGCTCCTACAATGAGCAGTTCTTC.

J is TRBJ1-1 and V is TRBV5-1; TRBD1 might be the D (6 bases). Trimming pared 7 bases from V and 3 bases from J, leaving 19 bases between. This CDR3 has 15 residues. Germline values: CDR1 SGHRS, CDR2 YFSETQ. CDR3 protein: CASGPSGGPDTEAFF. The DNA of the CDR3 is TGCGCCAGCGGACCCTCGGGGGGGCCCGACACTGAAGCTTTCTTT. Full variable domain (remainder filled in from reference TRBV5-1 and TRBJ1-1): KAGVTQTPRYLIKTRGQQVTLSCSPISGHRSVSWYQQTPGQGLQFLFEYFSETQRNKGNFPGRFSGRQFSNSRSEMNVSTLELGDSALYLCASGPSGGPDTEAFFGQGTRLTVV.

The chain uses TRBV15 and TRBJ2-3, with D possibly TRBD2 on 5 matching bases. Germline loops: CDR1 LNHNV, CDR2 YYDKDF (reference sequence). V shed 0 bases and J shed 4 bases, with 8 bases lying between them. The CDR3 is made up of 14 amino acids. The CDR3 region has the DNA TGTGCCACCAGCAGAGATCGAGGGCCAGATACGCAGTATTTT. Its translation is CATSRDRGPDTQYF.

The J gene is TRBJ1-6, the V gene TRBV19; D is perhaps TRBD1 (6 bases). The CDR3 is 12 residues long. Per germline, CDR1 LNHDA and CDR2 SQIVND (reference sequence). The V end was cut by 6 bases, the J end by 9 bases, with 9 bases between. The CDR3, as DNA: TGTGCCAGTAGAACAGGGCTTTCACCCCTCCACTTT. Translation: CASRTGLSPLHF.

This chain joins TRBV2 and TRBJ2-7; D ambiguous. Trimming removed 6 bases at V and 2 bases at J, with 11 bases between. This CDR3 is 13 amino acids long. Germline V gene sequence: CDR1 SNHLY, CDR2 FYNNEI. The CDR3 region is CASREPLAYEQYF. In DNA, the CDR3 is TGTGCCAGCAGGGAACCTCTAGCCTACGAGCAGTACTTC. Full variable domain (rest looked up from reference TRBV2 and TRBJ2-7): EPEVTQTPSHQVTQMGQEVILRCVPISNHLYFYWYRQILGQKVEFLVSFYNNEISEKSEIFDDQFSVERPDGSNFTLKIRSTKLEDSAMYFCASREPLAYEQYFGPGTRLTVT.

J is TRBJ2-4 and V is TRBV5-4; D uncertain. The CDR3 consists of 16 residues. Trimming removed 4 bases from V and 0 bases from J, with 14 bases in between. The germline gives CDR1 SGHNT, CDR2 YYREEE (reference sequence). CDR3 sequence (DNA): TGTGCCAGCAGCCCCGGGTCGATCTTAGCCAAAAACATTCAGTACTTC. Translating gives CASSPGSILAKNIQYF.

The table lists this clone with a count of one. V and J are TRBV6-5 and TRBJ1-5; the match to TRBD1 covers 8 bases. Looked up from germline, CDR1 is MNHEY and CDR2 is SVGAGI. V was pared by 8 bases and J by 11 bases, with 14 bases of the junction left unmatched. The CDR3 is 14 residues long. This chain's CDR3 is CASGSQGAGGAQHF. Here the CDR3 DNA reads TGTGCCAGCGGTAGCCAGGGGGCAGGGGGGGCCCAGCATTTT.

The chain uses TRBV6-5 and TRBJ2-5; D perhaps matches TRBD1 (5 bases). The ends were cut back, 0 bases at V and 5 bases at J, with 7 bases in the middle. This CDR3 comprises 13 residues. Germline CDR1 is MNHEY and CDR2 is SVGAGI. This chain's CDR3 is CASSYSRAETQYF. CDR3 DNA: TGTGCCAGCAGTTACTCCAGGGCGGAGACCCAGTACTTC.

The rearrangement joins TRBV30 to TRBJ2-7; tentatively, D is TRBD2 (6 bases). This CDR3 spans 13 amino acids. Trimming stripped 3 bases from V and 7 bases from J, with 16 bases between. The germline V gene has CDR1 GTSNPN and CDR2 SVGIG (reference sequence). The CDR3 sequence: CAWSWEGAGEQYF. CDR3 DNA: TGTGCCTGGAGCTGGGAAGGGGCGGGGGAGCAGTACTTC.

J is TRBJ1-1 and V is TRBV5-1; D is unresolved. This CDR3 has 14 amino acids. Germline V gives CDR1 SGHRS, CDR2 YFSETQ. Deletions cut 0 bases from V and 2 bases from J, with 8 bases between. The CDR3 nucleotides are TGCGCCAGCAGCTTGGGACATTTAAACACTGAAGCTTTCTTT. Its translation is CASSLGHLNTEAFF.

The rearrangement joins TRBV6-6 to TRBJ1-1; no reliable D call. The CDR3 sequence is 13 residues long. The germline gives CDR1 MNHNY, CDR2 SVGAGI (reference sequence). Trimming took off 6 bases at V and 1 base at J, with 9 bases between the two ends. CDR3 residues: CASRVAGNTEAFF. The CDR3 coding sequence is TGTGCCAGCAGGGTCGCGGGGAACACTGAAGCTTTCTTT.

The chain has TRBV6-5 and TRBJ1-1; the match to TRBD1 covers 9 bases. The germline gives CDR1 MNHEY, CDR2 SVGAGI. Germline trimming cut 4 bases from V and 3 bases from J; bases unmatched to any gene: 9. This CDR3 contains 16 residues. The CDR3 sequence: CASSSPGQGAHTEAFF. The CDR3 DNA reads TGTGCCAGCAGTTCTCCGGGACAGGGCGCCCACACTGAAGCTTTCTTT.

A few counts support this clone. The chain is built from TRBV6-1 and TRBJ2-3, with TRBD2 as a possible D gene (6 bases). V lost 1 base and J lost 3, with 11 bases in between. CDR1 is MNHNS, CDR2 SASEGT, per germline. The CDR3 has 15 amino acids. The DNA of the CDR3 is TGTGCCAGCAGTGAAGAGGCAGGAGGGACAGATACGCAGTATTTT. Translating it yields CASSEEAGGTDTQYF.